The rows below give T cell receptor beta chains drawn from one sample of a study of response to subunit inactivated influenza vaccine. Using its own MiXCR run on the RT-PCR reads, TCRdb lists one record per CDR3 protein. The table has about 780,000 distinct CDR3 sequences, around 18% seen once. The sample consisted of PBMCs from blood, taken 5 days after vaccination. The source is a man in his fifties or sixties who received an inactivated influenza vaccine. CDR3s include the opening cysteine and the closing phenylalanine or tryptophan. The order of the fields is CDR3 DNA, CDR3 protein, J gene, clone size, V gene, D gene. The D gene is left open where the match is weak. Size tells how often a clone was seen (once, few, many) or the class of an expanded clone, and some rows leave it out.

CDR3nt: TGTGCCAGCAGTCGGGGACTAGCGGGATCAGATACGCAGTATTTT
CDR3aa: CASSRGLAGSDTQYF
j_gene: TRBJ2-3
abundance: .
v_gene: TRBV6-2/TRBV6-3
d_gene: TRBD2

CDR3nt: TGCAGTGCTAATTCGGCTAGCGGGAAAACAGATACGCATTATTTT
CDR3aa: CSANSASGKTDTHYF
j_gene: TRBJ2-3
abundance: once
v_gene: TRBV20-1
d_gene: TRBD2

CDR3nt: TGCAGTGCTAGAGACCTGGCAGCTTACACTGAAGCTTTCTTT
CDR3aa: CSARDLAAYTEAFF
j_gene: TRBJ1-1
abundance: few
v_gene: TRBV20-1
d_gene: .

CDR3nt: TGTGCCAGCAGCTTACTAGGTCGAAGCTCTGGGGCCAACGTCCTGACTTTC
CDR3aa: CASSLLGRSSGANVLTF
j_gene: TRBJ2-6
abundance: few
v_gene: TRBV7-9
d_gene: .

CDR3nt: TGTGCCAGCAGCTCCTCTACGGGGGAGTACAATGAGCAGTTCTTC
CDR3aa: CASSSSTGEYNEQFF
j_gene: TRBJ2-1
abundance: .
v_gene: TRBV7-2
d_gene: .

CDR3nt: TGTGCCAGCAGCGGGACTAGCGGGAGGGCCAGGGACAATGAGCAGTTCTTC
CDR3aa: CASSGTSGRARDNEQFF
j_gene: TRBJ2-1
abundance: few
v_gene: TRBV6-1
d_gene: TRBD2

CDR3nt: TGTGCCAGCAGCCCAATCTCGGAGACCCAGTACTTC
CDR3aa: CASSPISETQYF
j_gene: TRBJ2-5
abundance: .
v_gene: TRBV11-1
d_gene: .

CDR3nt: TGCAGTGCTAGAGATCCCGAATCAGCGGGGGGGCCGAGAGAGCAGTTCTTC
CDR3aa: CSARDPESAGGPREQFF
j_gene: TRBJ2-1
abundance: few
v_gene: TRBV20-1
d_gene: TRBD2

CDR3nt: TGTGCCAGCAGCTTTGGAGCTAACTATGGCTACACCTTC
CDR3aa: CASSFGANYGYTF
j_gene: TRBJ1-2
abundance: many
v_gene: TRBV5-6
d_gene: .

CDR3nt: TGTGCCAGCAGCTTGCGGCGGGGCGACAATGAGCAGTTCTTC
CDR3aa: CASSLRRGDNEQFF
j_gene: TRBJ2-1
abundance: few
v_gene: TRBV7-2
d_gene: .

CDR3nt: TGTGCCAGCTCACCAAATCTACAAATAGCCAAAAACATTCAGTACTTC
CDR3aa: CASSPNLQIAKNIQYF
j_gene: TRBJ2-4
abundance: once
v_gene: TRBV18
d_gene: .

CDR3nt: TGCGCCAGCAGCTTGGCAGGGAGCACCGGAAACACCATATATTTT
CDR3aa: CASSLAGSTGNTIYF
j_gene: TRBJ1-3
abundance: .
v_gene: TRBV5-1
d_gene: .

CDR3nt: TGTGCCAGCAGTTTAATGGGTCCGGGTATTTCAGATACGCAGTATTTT
CDR3aa: CASSLMGPGISDTQYF
j_gene: TRBJ2-3
abundance: few
v_gene: TRBV12-3/TRBV12-4
d_gene: .

CDR3nt: TGCAGTGCTAGAGATCAAAGGGGGATTGGCGATACGCAGTATTTT
CDR3aa: CSARDQRGIGDTQYF
j_gene: TRBJ2-3
abundance: .
v_gene: TRBV20-1
d_gene: .

CDR3nt: TGTGCCAGCAGCTTTATTAGCCGACAGTTGAACACTGAAGCTTTCTTT
CDR3aa: CASSFISRQLNTEAFF
j_gene: TRBJ1-1
abundance: many
v_gene: TRBV7-2
d_gene: .

CDR3nt: TGCAGCGTCCTAAACCCGGCGGGGGGAAGCTCCTACGAGCAGTACTTC
CDR3aa: CSVLNPAGGSSYEQYF
j_gene: TRBJ2-7
abundance: .
v_gene: TRBV29-1
d_gene: TRBD2

CDR3nt: TGTGCCAGCAGCTTGGACCCCAACATAGTGAACTATGGCTACACCTTC
CDR3aa: CASSLDPNIVNYGYTF
j_gene: TRBJ1-2
abundance: .
v_gene: TRBV7-2
d_gene: .

CDR3nt: TGTGCCAGCAGCTTGGTGGACAGGCCCCTACAAGGCTACACCTTC
CDR3aa: CASSLVDRPLQGYTF
j_gene: TRBJ1-2
abundance: .
v_gene: TRBV5-6
d_gene: TRBD1

CDR3nt: TGTGCCAGCAGCTTAGAACTAGCGGGGGACTCACAAGAGACCCAGTACTTC
CDR3aa: CASSLELAGDSQETQYF
j_gene: TRBJ2-5
abundance: .
v_gene: TRBV7-8
d_gene: TRBD2

CDR3nt: TGCAGCGTTGAAGATCAGCGCGGGAGAATCAACGAGCAGTACTTC
CDR3aa: CSVEDQRGRINEQYF
j_gene: TRBJ2-7
abundance: many
v_gene: TRBV29-1
d_gene: TRBD2

CDR3nt: TGCGCCAGCAGCTCAGGGGGCTCGGGTGGCTACACCTTC
CDR3aa: CASSSGGSGGYTF
j_gene: TRBJ1-2
abundance: .
v_gene: TRBV5-1
d_gene: TRBD1

CDR3nt: TGTGCCAGCAGTGAATTAAGAACTAGCGTACAAGAGACCCAGTACTTC
CDR3aa: CASSELRTSVQETQYF
j_gene: TRBJ2-5
abundance: few
v_gene: TRBV25-1
d_gene: TRBD2

CDR3nt: TGTGCCAGCAGAACAGGGGGCGCGAGTTACGAGCAGTACTTC
CDR3aa: CASRTGGASYEQYF
j_gene: TRBJ2-7
abundance: few
v_gene: TRBV2
d_gene: TRBD1

CDR3nt: TGTGCCAGCAGTCCCCGGGACAGGGGGGCGGACGAGCAGTACTTC
CDR3aa: CASSPRDRGADEQYF
j_gene: TRBJ2-7
abundance: .
v_gene: TRBV12-3/TRBV12-4
d_gene: TRBD1

CDR3nt: TGCAGTGCTAGAGGTTCACTAGCGGGCTCCTACAATGAGCAGTTCTTC
CDR3aa: CSARGSLAGSYNEQFF
j_gene: TRBJ2-1
abundance: few
v_gene: TRBV20-1
d_gene: TRBD2

CDR3nt: TGTGCCAGCAGCCGTGTGGGGCGGCCGAACACTGAAGCTTTCTTT
CDR3aa: CASSRVGRPNTEAFF
j_gene: TRBJ1-1
abundance: few
v_gene: TRBV6-1
d_gene: .

CDR3nt: TGTGCCAGCAGTTACCGCTACGGGGAGCTGTTTTTT
CDR3aa: CASSYRYGELFF
j_gene: TRBJ2-2
abundance: .
v_gene: TRBV6-5
d_gene: .

CDR3nt: TGCAGTGCCGCGAACACCGGGGAGCTGTTTTTT
CDR3aa: CSAANTGELFF
j_gene: TRBJ2-2
abundance: few
v_gene: TRBV20-1
d_gene: .

CDR3nt: TGCAGTGCTAGAACCCCGGGCGGGAGAGCTACCAGCTCCTACAATGAGCAGTTCTTC
CDR3aa: CSARTPGGRATSSYNEQFF
j_gene: TRBJ2-1
abundance: few
v_gene: TRBV20-1
d_gene: TRBD2

CDR3nt: TGCGCCAGCAGCTTCGGGACAGACTCCTACGAGCAGTACTTC
CDR3aa: CASSFGTDSYEQYF
j_gene: TRBJ2-7
abundance: few
v_gene: TRBV5-1
d_gene: TRBD1

CDR3nt: TGTGCCACCAGTGACAGGGAGGATAGCAATCAGCCCCAGCATTTT
CDR3aa: CATSDREDSNQPQHF
j_gene: TRBJ1-5
abundance: .
v_gene: TRBV24-1
d_gene: .

CDR3nt: TGTGCCAGCAGCCCTGGCCCCCCCCGGACCCAGTACTTC
CDR3aa: CASSPGPPRTQYF
j_gene: TRBJ2-5
abundance: .
v_gene: TRBV5-8
d_gene: .

CDR3nt: TGCAGTGCTATGGCGGGGGGGCAAGAGACCCAGTACTTC
CDR3aa: CSAMAGGQETQYF
j_gene: TRBJ2-5
abundance: .
v_gene: TRBV20-1
d_gene: TRBD2

CDR3nt: TGCGCCAGCAGCCAAGATTTGACAGGGATGTGGAATGAGCAGTTCTTC
CDR3aa: CASSQDLTGMWNEQFF
j_gene: TRBJ2-1
abundance: .
v_gene: TRBV4-1
d_gene: TRBD1

CDR3nt: TGTGCCAGCAGTTGGCGGCTCTCCCAGGGTACGCAGTATTTT
CDR3aa: CASSWRLSQGTQYF
j_gene: TRBJ2-3
abundance: few
v_gene: TRBV12-3/TRBV12-4
d_gene: .

CDR3nt: TGCAGTGCCGAACACTCCGGGACTAGCGGTGAGACCCAGTACTTC
CDR3aa: CSAEHSGTSGETQYF
j_gene: TRBJ2-5
abundance: .
v_gene: TRBV20-1
d_gene: TRBD2

CDR3nt: TGTGCCAGCAGCCAAGACTGGGGACAGTTGGAGACCCAGTACTTC
CDR3aa: CASSQDWGQLETQYF
j_gene: TRBJ2-5
abundance: .
v_gene: TRBV3-1
d_gene: TRBD1

CDR3nt: TGTGCCAGCAGCCAAGATCCTGTAAGCAATCAGCCCCAGCATTTT
CDR3aa: CASSQDPVSNQPQHF
j_gene: TRBJ1-5
abundance: few
v_gene: TRBV4-2
d_gene: .

CDR3nt: TGTGCTAGCAGTCAAACAGGGGGAAATGAGCAGTTCTTC
CDR3aa: CASSQTGGNEQFF
j_gene: TRBJ2-1
abundance: .
v_gene: TRBV7-7
d_gene: TRBD1

CDR3nt: TGTGCCAGCAGTTCGGCGGGGGTCAACACTGAAGCTTTCTTT
CDR3aa: CASSSAGVNTEAFF
j_gene: TRBJ1-1
abundance: .
v_gene: TRBV6-5
d_gene: .